This TCR beta chain came from a study of PD-1 blockade in classical Hodgkin lymphoma. Study results and caveats: Newly diagnosed and completely responding patients shared comparable baseline diversity. Sources of repertoire differences remain undefined, possibly disease activity or prior therapy. Patients with an early start, nivolumab under 1 year after ASCT, were excluded.

Autologous stem cell transplantation was followed by relapse in every patient, and brentuximab vedotin exposure varied. Classifying best responses yielded complete response, partial response or progressive disease. TCRdb's table, derived via immunoSEQ multiplex PCR, lists solely in-frame clones and lacks some. Altogether about 28,000 clones are present, approximately 87% being singletons, with the ten largest covering about a fifth. The CDR3 has 20 amino acids. In germline, CDR1 is SGHVS, CDR2 FNYEAQ. Trimming stripped 6 bases from V and 0 bases from J, with 27 bases between. A remark on this clone: Its antigen is still unknown.

This sequence was found in a human donor with classical Hodgkin lymphoma. The material was peripheral blood mononuclear cells (PBMCs), obtained before the second cycle of nivolumab. The V call is TRBV7-6, the J call TRBJ2-1; D assignment may be TRBD1 or TRBD2 (5 bases each). The CDR3: CASSNSGPKPEGSSYNEQFF. The CDR3, as DNA: TGTGCCAGCAGTAATTCAGGGCCAAAACCTGAGGGGTCCTCCTACAATGAGCAGTTCTTC.